This paragraph reports one T cell receptor beta chain. Its matching antigen is unknown. The data stem from a study of cytomegalovirus exposure and HLA in healthy donors. Study-level findings and limits: Prior analysis indicated that the majority of TCR beta V segments exhibited productivity approximately 90% or approximately 30% of the time. Later analysis suggested most CMV-associated TCR beta chains were HLA-restricted. The study flagged approximately 180 TCR beta chains as cytomegalovirus-associated. Roughly even sequencing depth across donors was the assumption behind the presence/absence analyses.

60 Vbeta and 13 Jbeta primers were used in PCR. Using immunoSEQ multiplex PCR, the repertoire was profiled, and TCRdb retains in-frame clones only, with some absent. This repertoire shows roughly 86,000 clones, roughly 60% found once; its top ten account for 20% to 25%. The CDR3 contains 13 residues. The germline V and J ends were trimmed by 5 bases and 0 bases, with 8 bases remaining between them. Germline lookup yields CDR1 SGHAT and CDR2 FQNNGV. Sequenced: PBMCs. This TCR derives from a woman aged 45-60 years in good health and CMV-seropositive. This rearrangement joins TRBV11-2 to TRBJ2-7, with a tentative D call TRBD2 (5 bases). CDR3 sequence (DNA): TGTGCCAGCAGCCGGGGAGCCTCCTACGAGCAGTACTTC. Translation gives CASSRGASYEQYF.